Presented here are 25 T cell receptor beta chains from one specimen sequenced in a study of blood T cell repertoires in COVID-19. Libraries were prepared by immunoSEQ multiplex PCR; TCRdb keeps only in-frame clonotypes and omits some of them. The sample consists of around 140,000 clones, about 87% of them appearing once. The material sequenced was peripheral blood. The receptors stem from a human donor in a cohort sampled during active COVID-19.

In its sample, this clone was seen a few times. The chain joins TRBV19 to TRBJ1-5; TRBD1 matches at 7 bases. CDR3 length: 15 residues. Germline CDR1 LNHDA, CDR2 SQIVND (reference sequence). The J segment lost 4 bases and the V segment lost 3 bases, leaving 6 bases of the junction unmatched. DNA of the CDR3: TGTGCCAGTAGTATGTGGGGGACAGATAATCAGCCCCAGCATTTT. It specifies CASSMWGTDNQPQHF.

In its sample, this clone was seen a few times. The chain combines TRBV3-1 (or the pseudogene TRBV3-2) with TRBJ1-5; D is possibly TRBD1 (5 bases). The germline V gene encodes CDR1 LGHDT and CDR2 YNNKEL (reference sequence). CDR3 size: 15 residues. Deletions cut 1 base from V and 3 bases from J, with 10 bases between. CDR3 DNA sequence: TGTGCCAGCAGCCAAGGGGGACTGATCAATCAGCCCCAGCATTTT. Its protein is CASSQGGLINQPQHF.

This rearrangement joins TRBV5-1 to TRBJ1-2; 9 nucleotides match TRBD1. CDR1 and CDR2 (germline): SGHRS, YFSETQ. V lost 4 bases, J lost 4 bases, and 8 bases stayed unmatched. The CDR3 is made up of 15 amino acids. The CDR3 DNA follows: TGCGCCAGCAGCCCCCGGACAGGGGCCTCCTATGGCTACACCTTC. Its translation is CASSPRTGASYGYTF.

The V and J genes are TRBV23-1 and TRBJ2-5; 7 nucleotides match TRBD2. TRBV23-1 has ORF status, its function being uncertain. The CDR3 loop spans 18 amino acids. V lost 0 bases to trimming and J lost 0 bases; unmatched junction nucleotides: 10. The CDR3 nucleotides are TGCGCCAGCAGTCAATCTTGGAATCTAGCGGTGTACCAAGAGACCCAGTACTTC. Translation: CASSQSWNLAVYQETQYF.

V gene TRBV6-2 or TRBV6-3 combines with J gene TRBJ1-5; D is possibly TRBD1 (6 bases). CDR1 is MNHEY and CDR2 is SVGEGT in the germline V gene. Trimming removed 4 bases from V and 3 bases from J, with 10 bases in between. CDR3 size: 14 residues. CDR3 bases: TGTGCCAGCAGTTCTACAGGGCACAATCAGCCCCAGCATTTT. Its translation is CASSSTGHNQPQHF.

The V call is TRBV5-1, the J call TRBJ1-1; weak D call: TRBD1 (6 bases). V lost 5 bases and J 5 bases, leaving 19 bases between the germline ends. This CDR3 has 15 amino acids. Germline CDR1 SGHRS, CDR2 YFSETQ. CDR3 sequence reads: CASRPTGGQGTEAFF. CDR3 bases: TGCGCCAGCAGACCCACCGGGGGGCAAGGAACTGAAGCTTTCTTT.

J is TRBJ2-3 and V is TRBV4-1; tentative D call: TRBD1 (5 bases). V was shortened by 4 bases and J by 5 bases, with 10 bases between the two germline ends. This CDR3 region has 13 residues. CDR1 and CDR2 (germline): MGHRA, YSYEKL. The CDR3 protein is CASSRGFGDTQYF. The CDR3 DNA sequence: TGCGCCAGCAGCCGGGGCTTTGGAGATACGCAGTATTTT.

J is TRBJ2-1 and V is TRBV6-6; 7 nucleotides align to TRBD1. The CDR3 loop spans 14 amino acids. With 7 bases clipped from V and 1 base from J, the junction kept 4 bases outside the gene matches. Germline assignment: CDR1 MNHNY and CDR2 SVGAGI (reference sequence). CDR3 sequence (DNA): TGTGCCAGCACCCGACAGGGTTCCTACAATGAGCAGTTCTTC. It specifies CASTRQGSYNEQFF.

CDR3 nucleotide sequence: TGTGCCAGCAGTGAACGCGACAGGGTTAGTTCACCCCTCCACTTT. Translating gives CASSERDRVSSPLHF. The chain links TRBV6-1 to TRBJ1-6, with 7 bases matching TRBD1. Germline values: CDR1 MNHNS, CDR2 SASEGT. V lost 2 bases and J lost 9; bases outside the gene matches: 7. CDR3 length: 15 residues.

The chain recombines TRBV5-4 with TRBJ2-1; D possibly corresponds to TRBD1 (6 bases). V lost 0 bases, J lost 0 bases, and 10 bases lay in between. CDR1 is SGHNT and CDR2 is YYREEE in the germline V gene (reference sequence). The CDR3 runs to 16 residues. The CDR3 loop is CASSLGSGVSYNEQFF. CDR3 bases: TGTGCCAGCAGCTTGGGATCAGGGGTCTCCTACAATGAGCAGTTCTTC.

V gene TRBV5-1 combines with J gene TRBJ2-7; 7 bases align to TRBD1. J gave up 4 bases and V 0 bases, and 4 bases lay outside the gene matches. This CDR3 comprises 14 residues. Germline lookup yields CDR1 SGHRS and CDR2 YFSETQ. CDR3 protein: CASSLEGTVYEQYF. CDR3 DNA: TGCGCCAGCAGCTTGGAGGGGACAGTTTACGAGCAGTACTTC.

The chain uses TRBV6-1 and TRBJ1-5, with 9 bases lining up with TRBD1. With V trimmed by 1 base and J by 5 bases, 3 bases remained unmatched. Germline CDR1 MNHNS, CDR2 SASEGT. The CDR3 is 15 amino acids. CDR3 DNA sequence: TGTGCCAGCAGTGAAGTGGACAGGGGTTATCAGCCCCAGCATTTT. Amino acid sequence: CASSEVDRGYQPQHF.

The chain recombines TRBV6-6 with TRBJ2-1; TRBD2 is a possible D gene (6 bases). From germline, CDR1 is MNHNY and CDR2 SVGAGI (reference sequence). Trimming stripped 0 bases from V and 10 bases from J, with 7 bases between. CDR3 length equals 12 residues. CDR3 in amino acids: CASSYSGREQFF. CDR3 coding DNA: TGTGCCAGCAGTTACTCAGGGAGGGAGCAGTTCTTC.

The chain links TRBV5-1 to TRBJ1-3; 10 bases line up with TRBD1. This CDR3 contains 15 residues. Germline-derived CDR1 and CDR2 are SGHRS and YFSETQ. Trimming removed 4 bases from V and 4 bases from J; junction bases left unmatched: 5. The CDR3 DNA sequence: TGCGCCAGCAGCGTAGGGACAGGGGAAGGAAACACCATATATTTT. As protein: CASSVGTGEGNTIYF.

V and J are TRBV7-9 and TRBJ2-5; 9 bases line up with TRBD1. The CDR3 is made up of 16 amino acids. V lost 0 bases and J lost 7; bases outside the gene matches: 9. Germline CDR1 and CDR2: SEHNR and FQNEAQ (reference sequence). The DNA for the CDR3 is TGTGCCAGCAGCTTAGCCGGGACAGGGAGTTTTGGGACCCAGTACTTC. Its protein product is CASSLAGTGSFGTQYF.

The chain couples TRBV10-3 to TRBJ2-1; 16 nucleotides line up with TRBD2. Trimming at V came to 6 bases and at J to 6 bases, leaving 14 bases not matched to a gene. Germline CDR1 is ENHRY and CDR2 is SYGVKD. The CDR3 loop spans 19 amino acids. CDR3 sequence: CAISSWGLAGGPLSNEQFF. The DNA for the CDR3 is TGTGCCATCAGCTCCTGGGGACTAGCGGGGGGGCCCTTGTCCAATGAGCAGTTCTTC.

The genes are TRBV11-3 and TRBJ2-2; 10 nucleotides align to TRBD1. V shed 5 bases and J 4 bases; nucleotides not matched to a gene: 13. The CDR3 runs to 18 residues. Germline CDR1 is SGHNT and CDR2 is YENEEA. The CDR3 sequence is CASSREIGQGGSTGELFF. The CDR3 DNA sequence: TGTGCCAGCAGCCGAGAGATCGGACAGGGGGGAAGCACCGGGGAGCTGTTTTTT.

This sequence joins TRBV7-9 and TRBJ2-7; D is unresolved. Germline V gives CDR1 SEHNR, CDR2 FQNEAQ (reference sequence). The CDR3 spans 14 residues. Trimming cost V 4 bases and J 0 bases, with 10 bases left between them. CDR3 region: CASSSLAPSYEQYF. The CDR3 DNA is TGTGCCAGCAGCTCCTTAGCCCCCTCCTACGAGCAGTACTTC.

This clone was seen once. This chain connects TRBV6-2 or TRBV6-3 to TRBJ2-3; possibly TRBD1 for D (6 bases). Germline lookup yields CDR1 MNHEY and CDR2 SVGEGT. The ends were cut back, 2 bases at V and 2 bases at J, with 17 bases in the middle. There are 17 residues in the CDR3. The CDR3 DNA is TGTGCCAGCAGTTACGAGGCAGGGGTTGTCGTCACAGATACGCAGTATTTT. This encodes CASSYEAGVVVTDTQYF.

The chain combines TRBV7-9 with TRBJ2-1; D is perhaps TRBD2 (5 bases). This CDR3 contains 14 residues. V shed 5 bases and J shed 4 bases, with 12 bases lying between them. CDR1 and CDR2 (germline): SEHNR, FQNEAQ (reference sequence). CDR3 in DNA: TGTGCCAGCAGCCCGGGAATGGTTTACAATGAGCAGTTCTTC. Translating gives CASSPGMVYNEQFF.

V gene TRBV9 combines with J gene TRBJ2-2; maybe TRBD2 (6 bases). The V and J ends lost 4 bases and 6 bases respectively, with 13 bases between them. The CDR3 runs 14 residues. Looked up from germline, CDR1 is SGDLS and CDR2 is YYNGEE. CDR3 region: CASSPPGGSGELFF. CDR3 DNA sequence: TGTGCCAGCAGCCCTCCCGGGGGATCCGGGGAGCTGTTTTTT.

The chain recombines TRBV7-2 with TRBJ2-3; 7 bases fit TRBD2. Unmatched junction bases numbered 3, after V lost 3 bases and J lost 0 bases. Germline loops: CDR1 SGHTA, CDR2 FQGNSA. This CDR3 is 15 amino acids long. CDR3 sequence reads: CASSFGLVSTDTQYF. The CDR3 DNA reads TGTGCCAGCAGCTTCGGACTAGTGAGCACAGATACGCAGTATTTT.

CDR3 region: CASSYIYEQYF. As DNA, the CDR3 is TGTGCCAGCAGTTACATCTACGAGCAGTACTTC. The chain is built from TRBV2 and TRBJ2-7, with D unclear. The CDR3 covers 11 residues. Trimming removed 5 bases at V and 3 bases at J, with 5 bases between. From germline, CDR1 is SNHLY and CDR2 FYNNEI.

This clone was seen a single time. The chain couples TRBV4-1 to TRBJ1-1; D perhaps matches TRBD1 (6 bases). This CDR3 has 15 residues. CDR1 and CDR2 from the germline V gene are MGHRA and YSYEKL. V lost 4 bases and J 3 bases, leaving 15 bases between the germline ends. The CDR3 DNA reads TGCGCCAGCAGCCTATCAGGGGTGGGGGACACTGAAGCTTTCTTT. As protein: CASSLSGVGDTEAFF.

About this clone: At one end, the junction sequence differs from germline, possibly due to a read error. The chain employs TRBV6-2 or TRBV6-3 and TRBJ2-5; D might be TRBD2 (7 bases). The germline CDR1 and CDR2 sequences are MNHEY and SVGEGT. CDR3 length: 15 amino acids. The CDR3 sequence: CASNPAAGALETQYF. The CDR3 bases are TGTGCAAGCAACCCAGCCGCGGGGGCCTTAGAGACCCAGTACTTC.